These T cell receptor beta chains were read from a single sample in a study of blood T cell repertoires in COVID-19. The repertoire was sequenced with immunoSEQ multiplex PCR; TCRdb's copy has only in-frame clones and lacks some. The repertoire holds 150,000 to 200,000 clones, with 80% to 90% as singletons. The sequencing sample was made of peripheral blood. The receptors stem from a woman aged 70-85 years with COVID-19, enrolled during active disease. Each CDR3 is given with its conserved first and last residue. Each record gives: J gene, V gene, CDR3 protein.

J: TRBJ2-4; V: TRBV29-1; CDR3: CSVELGAKNIQYF
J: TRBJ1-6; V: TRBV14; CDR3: CASSQYRGNGNSPLHF
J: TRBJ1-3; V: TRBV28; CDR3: CASSFSGFRSGNTIYF
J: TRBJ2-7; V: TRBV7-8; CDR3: CASSLAQNSLEQYF
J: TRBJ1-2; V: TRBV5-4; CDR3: CASSFGTGRQYGYTF
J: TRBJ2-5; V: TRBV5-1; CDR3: CASSVTDSQETQYF
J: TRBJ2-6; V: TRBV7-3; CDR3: CASSLAGTGTSGANVLTF
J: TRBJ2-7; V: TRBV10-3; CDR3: CAISESTGGYEQYF
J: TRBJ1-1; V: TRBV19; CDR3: CASSMDRNTEAFF
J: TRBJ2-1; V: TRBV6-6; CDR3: CASSYRGTRSYNEQFF
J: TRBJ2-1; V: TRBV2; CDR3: CASSPGTGEVYNEQFF
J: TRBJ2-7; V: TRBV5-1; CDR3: CASSGDSRYSYEQYF
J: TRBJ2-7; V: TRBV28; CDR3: CASSLSTGGSYEQYF
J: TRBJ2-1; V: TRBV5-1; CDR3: CASSSDQGVWNEQFF
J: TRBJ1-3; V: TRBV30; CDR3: CAWTLAGNTIYF
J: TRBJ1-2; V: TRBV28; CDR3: CASDRGGNTAYGYTF
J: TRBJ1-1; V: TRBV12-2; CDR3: CASRLAEEQGEAFF
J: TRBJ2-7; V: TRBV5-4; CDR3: CASSLGGTPYEQYF
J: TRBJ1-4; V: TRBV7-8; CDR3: CASSARLPPVGKLFF
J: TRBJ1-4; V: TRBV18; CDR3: CASSPSIRGLEKLFF
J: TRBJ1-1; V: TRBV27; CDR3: CASSLETATEAFF
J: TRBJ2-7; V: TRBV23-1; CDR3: CASSPSRDRNYEQYF
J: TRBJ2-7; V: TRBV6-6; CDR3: CASTKGHLYEQYF
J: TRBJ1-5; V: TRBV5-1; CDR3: CASSLGQGEQPQHF
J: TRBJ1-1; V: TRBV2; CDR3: CASSERRVTEAFF
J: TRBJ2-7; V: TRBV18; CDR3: CASSPSYRGSYEQYF
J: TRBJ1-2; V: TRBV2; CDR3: CASSAGTGEYGYTF
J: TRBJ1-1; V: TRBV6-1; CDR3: CASSDATDGYAEAFF
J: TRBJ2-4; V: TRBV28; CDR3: CASSLRAGIQYF
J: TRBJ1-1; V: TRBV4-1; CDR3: CASSGWGSEAFF
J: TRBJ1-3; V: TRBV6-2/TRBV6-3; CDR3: CASSASGAGNTIYF
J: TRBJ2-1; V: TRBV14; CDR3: CASSQDGRLAGVNEQFF
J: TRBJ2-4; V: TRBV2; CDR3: CASSMQGQGNIQYF
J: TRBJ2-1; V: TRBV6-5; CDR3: CASRWGLEQFF
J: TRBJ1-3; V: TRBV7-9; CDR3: CASSLGVGNTIYF
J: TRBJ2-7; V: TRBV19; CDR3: CASSIAGTGNYEQYF
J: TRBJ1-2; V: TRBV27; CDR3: CASSLYGGKAYGYTF
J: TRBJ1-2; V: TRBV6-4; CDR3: CASSSFSSGEIGGYTF
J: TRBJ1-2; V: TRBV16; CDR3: CASSQSTDSNYGYTF
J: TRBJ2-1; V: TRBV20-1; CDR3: CSAETGREQFF
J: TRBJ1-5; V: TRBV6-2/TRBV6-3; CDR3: CASSQTALGNQPQHF
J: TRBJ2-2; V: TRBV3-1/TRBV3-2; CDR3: CASREVRRSNTGELFF
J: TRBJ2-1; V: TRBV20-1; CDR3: CSASGAGVYNEQFF
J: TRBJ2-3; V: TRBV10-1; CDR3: CATPPRRGRLADTQYF
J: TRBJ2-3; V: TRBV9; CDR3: CASSVEAGGLYTDTQYF
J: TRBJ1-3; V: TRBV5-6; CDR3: CASSLNPASSGNTIYF
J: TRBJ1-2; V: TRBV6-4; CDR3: CASSDSGGRTYGYTF
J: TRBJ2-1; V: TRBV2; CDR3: CASTDFLGASGEPRGQFF
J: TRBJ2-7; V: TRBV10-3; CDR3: CAISDLGQGKYEQYF
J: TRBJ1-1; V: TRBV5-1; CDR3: CASSSGRGGGTEAFF
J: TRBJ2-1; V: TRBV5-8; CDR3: CASDPGTPSYNEQFF
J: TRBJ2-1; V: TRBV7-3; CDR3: CASSLIQNNEQFF